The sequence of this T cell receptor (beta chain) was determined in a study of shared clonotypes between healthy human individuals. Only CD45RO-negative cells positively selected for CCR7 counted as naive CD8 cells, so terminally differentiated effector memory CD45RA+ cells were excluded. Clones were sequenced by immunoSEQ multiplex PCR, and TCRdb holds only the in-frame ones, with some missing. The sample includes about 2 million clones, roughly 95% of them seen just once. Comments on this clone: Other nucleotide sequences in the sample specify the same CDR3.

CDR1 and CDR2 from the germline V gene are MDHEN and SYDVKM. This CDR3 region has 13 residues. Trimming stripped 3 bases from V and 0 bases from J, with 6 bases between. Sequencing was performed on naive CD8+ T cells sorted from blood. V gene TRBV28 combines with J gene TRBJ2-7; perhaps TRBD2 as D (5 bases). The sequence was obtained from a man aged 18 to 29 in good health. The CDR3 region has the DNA TGTGCCAGCAGTTTCGGAGGCTCCTACGAGCAGTACTTC. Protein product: CASSFGGSYEQYF. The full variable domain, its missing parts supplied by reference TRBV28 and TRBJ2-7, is DVKVTQSSRYLVKRTGEKVFLECVQDMDHENMFWYRQDPGLGLRLIYFSYDVKMKEKGDIPEGYSVSREKKERFSLILESASTNQTSMYLCASSFGGSYEQYFGPGTRLTVT.